Listed below are T cell receptor beta chains from one sample, sequenced in a study of blood T cell repertoires in COVID-19. TCRdb's copy holds only in-frame clones and misses some; the assay was immunoSEQ multiplex PCR. The sample has about 380,000 clones, about 85% seen once; the top ten hold roughly 3.7%. Sequencing was carried out using peripheral blood. The origin of the receptors is a woman between 18 and 29 years old with acute or convalescent COVID-19. Both conserved end residues are part of each CDR3. D genes are given only for firm matches. Expanded clones are given a class, and other clones once, few, many or no size at all.

NA	TRBD1	TRBV19	17	TRBJ1-1	TGTGCCAGTAGCCAGGGACAGGGGGCGTGGGTGAACACTGAAGCTTTCTTT	CASSQGQGAWVNTEAFF
NA	TRBD1	TRBV28	17	TRBJ1-2	TGTGCCAGCAGTTTCCCGGGACAGGGGGCAATTAACTATGGCTACACCTTC	CASSFPGQGAINYGYTF
NA	NA	TRBV4-1	17	TRBJ1-6	TGCGCCAGCAGCCCAGGGGAGGGACTTGGACTTAATTCACCCCTCCACTTT	CASSPGEGLGLNSPLHF
NA	TRBD2	TRBV19	16	TRBJ2-1	TGTGCCAGTAGTATTAGGTGGAGCGGGGGGGCTAATGAGCAGTTCTTC	CASSIRWSGGANEQFF
NA	NA	TRBV2	14	TRBJ2-1	TGTGCCAGCAGTTTAGCCGGCTCCTACAATGAGCAGTTCTTC	CASSLAGSYNEQFF
NA	NA	TRBV27	14	TRBJ2-5	TGTGCCAGCTGCTCCAGGGGTCTTGGAGAGACCCAGTACTTC	CASCSRGLGETQYF
NA	NA	TRBV9	15	TRBJ2-7	TGTGCCAGCAGCGTACAGCGAGATCCCCCTCACGAGCAGTACTTC	CASSVQRDPPHEQYF
NA	NA	TRBV4-2	15	TRBJ1-1	TGTGCCAGCAGCGGGGCACCAGCGGGGAACACTGAAGCTTTCTTT	CASSGAPAGNTEAFF
NA	TRBD1	TRBV28	15	TRBJ1-1	TGTGCCAGCAGTCGACGGGACAGAGAGAACACTGAAGCTTTCTTT	CASSRRDRENTEAFF
NA	NA	TRBV24-1	14	TRBJ2-5	TGTGCCACCAGTGATTTCCCGGACCAAGAGACCCAGTACTTC	CATSDFPDQETQYF
NA	NA	TRBV5-1	15	TRBJ2-3	TGCGCCAGCAGCTTGCTCGGCGGTAGCACAGATACGCAGTATTTT	CASSLLGGSTDTQYF
NA	NA	TRBV5-1	15	TRBJ1-1	TGCGCCAGCAGCTTGGTGCAGGGTTGGGACACTGAAGCTTTCTTT	CASSLVQGWDTEAFF
NA	TRBD1	TRBV18	16	TRBJ1-2	TGTGCCAGCTCACCGAACGCAGGGGGGAATAACTATGGCTACACCTTC	CASSPNAGGNNYGYTF
few	NA	TRBV28	18	TRBJ1-2	TGTGCCAGCAGTTTAGGGGGGGCAGCTCTACGGGCTAACTATGGCTACACCTTC	CASSLGGAALRANYGYTF
NA	NA	TRBV27	12	TRBJ2-5	TGTGCCAGGTACGGAGGGGTGGAGACCCAGTACTTC	CARYGGVETQYF
NA	NA	TRBV7-2	15	TRBJ1-2	TGTGCCAGCAGCTTAGTCGGCAGGGCTACCTATGGCTACACCTTC	CASSLVGRATYGYTF